The TCR beta chain described here comes from a study of blood T cell repertoires in COVID-19. Study background: Nucleic acid was either cDNA or gDNA, and it came from T cells, B-cell-depleted T cells, or PBMCs.

Original handling: Quantification of nucleated cells was approximated via reference gene primer amplification. Using immunoSEQ multiplex PCR, the repertoire was profiled, and TCRdb retains in-frame clones only, with some absent. V and J calls and clone size are those listed in that table; D and trimming were worked out from the DNA. This repertoire shows roughly 150,000 clones, around 90% found once; its top ten account for around 2.1%. The TCR was taken from a man aged 50-60 years who had recovered from COVID-19. Sequenced input: peripheral blood.

DNA of the CDR3: TGTGCCAGCAGCCCACAGGGGTCTGCTGAAAAACTGTTTTTT. It codes for CASSPQGSAEKLFF. This chain uses TRBV7-8 with TRBJ1-4, with 7 bases fitting TRBD1. Trimming removed 5 bases from V and 7 bases from J; junction bases left unmatched: 7. Germline V CDR1 and CDR2: SGHVS, FQNEAQ. CDR3 size: 14 residues.